The T cell receptor (beta chain) described here comes from a study of beta chain features in type 1 diabetes (dated by TCRdb to between 2018 and 2020). About the investigation overall: Mean age, gender distribution, total cell number and subset yield were not different between patients and healthy donors. The study compared the TCRB repertoires of sorted circulating CD4+ T cell subsets in recently diagnosed type 1 diabetes patients with those in matched healthy donors. Whereas all 28 donors provided naive and central memory subsets, regulatory and stem cell-like memory subsets were isolated from just 8 patients and roughly 8 healthy donors. Across all samples, about 110 million sorted cells were examined, and cell number per subset correlated strongly with RNA yield.

The CDR3 starts with the cysteine, ends with the phenylalanine, and has 13 residues. Left in the record is the CDR3 DNA by itself, 39 bases read in frame from the first base. Relative to germline, V is 5 bases shorter and J is 7 bases shorter, with 13 bases between their ends. As encoded in the germline V gene, CDR1 is SGHTA while CDR2 is FQGNSA. From each donor, a single peripheral blood sample of roughly 0.11 L on average was drawn into heparinised tubes. A BD FACSAria II and a panel including CD45RO, CCR7, CD25, CD127, CD95 and CD27 were used to sort naive, central memory, regulatory and stem cell-like memory CD4+ T cells. Purity was above 98% for every sorted population. PBMCs were isolated immediately by Lymphoprep density gradient centrifugation and stained directly without culture. So that batch effects would be minimized, each experiment stained and sorted samples in pairs, pairing one healthy donor with one patient.

The High Capacity cDNA Reverse Transcription Kit was used to reverse transcribe all of the isolated RNA, meaning that expressed TCRB transcripts were what got sequenced. Deep immunoSEQ sequencing was applied to naive, central memory and regulatory T cell samples, giving an average of around 3.4 million total reads per sample. Sorted cells were lysed in RLT buffer and RNA was extracted with DNase-treated RNeasy Micro or Mini kits, depending on cell number. To prevent cross-contamination, every cell subset was processed on its own, while patient and healthy donor samples were processed together. The immunoSEQ multiplex PCR was used to amplify TCRB sequences from cDNA, yielding 87-bp fragments that span the CDR3 region. Sequencing of the amplicons was done on the Illumina HiSeq platform. The authors' analysis ran thus. Synthetic template baselines were used to correct PCR bias computationally, reads within Hamming distance 2 were collapsed, and singletons that could not be merged were discarded. Reads were aligned against IMGT to assign V, D and J genes, CDR3 length and insertions or deletions at six rearrangement sites. Clonotype counts were normalized to sorted cell number within each subset before computing true diversity and Gini coefficients with the tcR R package. The overlap coefficient, calculated on TCRB nucleotide sequences, was used to quantify repertoire sharing. TCRdb provides this immuneACCESS table in a form limited to in-frame rearrangements. Some clones are lacking; in checked studies, under half of them reflect an unresolved V gene, and why the rest are absent is not known. Clone size and the V and J calls come from that table; the DNA yielded D and trimming. Recorded for this sample are about 140,000 clones; less than 10% of them occurred a single time. About 0.6% of the sample belongs to the ten largest clones.

Beyond this particular receptor, the publication reports: In all four CD4+ subsets, TCRB CDR3 length was moderately but significantly shorter in type 1 diabetes patients. Sequencing cDNA rather than genomic DNA could over-represent highly expressing activated cells, although activation and CD3 levels did not differ between groups. Naive, central memory and regulatory TCRB repertoires appeared to be more similar among patients than among healthy donors. PCR may preferentially amplify shorter templates, but because patient and control samples were amplified and corrected together, any resulting skew would affect both groups equally. HLA sub-analyses involved small numbers of individuals, so any influence of HLA type on TCRB rearrangement remained unresolved. Fewer insertions and more nucleotide deletions at VDJ recombination sites were observed in patients with type 1 diabetes, implying thymic rearrangement abnormalities.

A few counts support this clone. No antigen is known for it. One base away there is no much larger clone; base qualities are not given. This TCR was sampled from a woman aged 35 to 49 in good health. The sequence joins TRBV7-2 to TRBJ2-3, and TRBD1 may be the D gene, going by 5 matching bases. The sample consisted of central memory CD4+ T cells from blood. The CDR3 amino acid sequence is: CASSPGQGNTQYF. The nucleotide sequence is TGTGCCAGCAGCCCGGGTCAGGGAAATACGCAGTATTTT.